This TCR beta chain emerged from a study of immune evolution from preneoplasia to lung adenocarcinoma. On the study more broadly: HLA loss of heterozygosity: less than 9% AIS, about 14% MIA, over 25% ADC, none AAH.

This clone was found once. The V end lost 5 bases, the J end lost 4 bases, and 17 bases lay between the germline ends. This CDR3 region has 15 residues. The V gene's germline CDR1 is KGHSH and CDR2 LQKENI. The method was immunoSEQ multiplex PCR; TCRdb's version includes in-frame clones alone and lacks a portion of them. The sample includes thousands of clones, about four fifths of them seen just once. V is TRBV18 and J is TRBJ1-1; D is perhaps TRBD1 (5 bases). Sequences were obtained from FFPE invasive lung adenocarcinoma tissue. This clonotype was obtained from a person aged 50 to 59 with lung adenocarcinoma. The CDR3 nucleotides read TGTGCCAGCTCAAGTTCGACAGACCCAGGCACTGAAGCTTTCTTT. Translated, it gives CASSSSTDPGTEAFF. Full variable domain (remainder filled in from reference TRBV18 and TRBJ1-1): NAGVMQNPRHLVRRRGQEARLRCSPMKGHSHVYWYRQLPEEGLKFMVYLQKENIIDESGMPKERFSAEFPKEGPSILRIQQVVRGDSAAYFCASSSSTDPGTEAFFGQGTRLTVV.